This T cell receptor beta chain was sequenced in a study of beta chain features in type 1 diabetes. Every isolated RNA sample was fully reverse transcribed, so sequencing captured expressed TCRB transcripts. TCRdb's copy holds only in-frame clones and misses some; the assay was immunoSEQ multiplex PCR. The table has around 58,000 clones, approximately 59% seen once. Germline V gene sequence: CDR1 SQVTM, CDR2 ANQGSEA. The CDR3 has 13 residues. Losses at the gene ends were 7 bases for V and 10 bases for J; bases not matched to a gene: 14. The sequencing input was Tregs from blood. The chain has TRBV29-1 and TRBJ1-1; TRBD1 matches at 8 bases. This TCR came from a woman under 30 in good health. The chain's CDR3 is CSAVAQGGLGAFF. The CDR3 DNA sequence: TGCAGCGCCGTCGCACAGGGGGGCCTCGGAGCTTTCTTT.